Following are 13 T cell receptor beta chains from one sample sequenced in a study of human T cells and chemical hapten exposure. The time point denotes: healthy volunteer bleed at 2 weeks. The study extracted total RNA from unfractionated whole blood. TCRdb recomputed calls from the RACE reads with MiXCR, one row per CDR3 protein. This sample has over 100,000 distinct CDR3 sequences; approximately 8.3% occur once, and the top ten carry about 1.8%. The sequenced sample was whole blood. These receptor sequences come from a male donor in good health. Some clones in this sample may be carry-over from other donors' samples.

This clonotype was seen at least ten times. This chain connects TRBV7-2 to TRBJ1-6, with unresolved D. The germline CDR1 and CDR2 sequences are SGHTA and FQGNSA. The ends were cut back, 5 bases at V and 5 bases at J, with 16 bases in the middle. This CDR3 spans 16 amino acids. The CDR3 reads CASSRVVAPNNSPLHF. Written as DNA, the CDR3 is TGTGCCAGCAGCCGAGTAGTAGCCCCAAATAATTCACCCCTCCACTTT.

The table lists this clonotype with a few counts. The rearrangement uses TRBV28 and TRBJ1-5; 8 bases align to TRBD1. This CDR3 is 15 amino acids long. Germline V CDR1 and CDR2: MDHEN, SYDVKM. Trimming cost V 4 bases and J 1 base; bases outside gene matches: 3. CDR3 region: CASSSGGISNQPQHF. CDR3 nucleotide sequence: TGTGCCAGCAGTTCAGGGGGCATCAGCAATCAGCCCCAGCATTTT.

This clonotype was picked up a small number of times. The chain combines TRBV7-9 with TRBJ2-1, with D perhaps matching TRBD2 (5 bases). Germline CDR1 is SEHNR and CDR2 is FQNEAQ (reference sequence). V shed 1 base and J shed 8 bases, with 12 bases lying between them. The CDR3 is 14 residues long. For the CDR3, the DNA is TGTGCCAGCAGCTTAGTCTCTGGGAGCGATGAGCAGTTCTTC. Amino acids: CASSLVSGSDEQFF.

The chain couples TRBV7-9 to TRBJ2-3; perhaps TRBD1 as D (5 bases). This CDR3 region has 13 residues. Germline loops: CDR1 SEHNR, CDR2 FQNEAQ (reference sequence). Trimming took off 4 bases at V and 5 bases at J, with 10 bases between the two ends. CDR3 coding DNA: TGTGCCAGCAGCTATGCAGGGTTAGATACGCAGTATTTT. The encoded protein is CASSYAGLDTQYF.

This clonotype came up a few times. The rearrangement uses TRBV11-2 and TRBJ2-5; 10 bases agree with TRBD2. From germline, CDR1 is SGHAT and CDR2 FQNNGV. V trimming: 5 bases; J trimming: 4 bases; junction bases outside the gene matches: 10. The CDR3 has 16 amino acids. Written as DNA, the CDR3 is TGTGCCAGCAGCAGAACTAGCGGGGAGTTTGCAGAGACCCAGTACTTC. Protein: CASSRTSGEFAETQYF.

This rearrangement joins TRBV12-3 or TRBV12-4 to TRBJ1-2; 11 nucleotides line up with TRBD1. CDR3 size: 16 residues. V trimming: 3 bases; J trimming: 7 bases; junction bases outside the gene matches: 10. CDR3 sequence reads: CASSFYGQGARSGYTF. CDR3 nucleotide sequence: TGTGCCAGCAGTTTTTATGGACAGGGGGCGCGTAGTGGCTACACCTTC.

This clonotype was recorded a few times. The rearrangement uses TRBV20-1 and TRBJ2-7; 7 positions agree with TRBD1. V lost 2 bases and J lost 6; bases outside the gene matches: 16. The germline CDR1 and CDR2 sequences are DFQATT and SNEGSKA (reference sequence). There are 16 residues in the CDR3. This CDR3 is CSARHRDSPLKGEQYF. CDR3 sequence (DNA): TGCAGTGCTAGACACCGGGACAGTCCTCTGAAGGGCGAGCAGTACTTC.

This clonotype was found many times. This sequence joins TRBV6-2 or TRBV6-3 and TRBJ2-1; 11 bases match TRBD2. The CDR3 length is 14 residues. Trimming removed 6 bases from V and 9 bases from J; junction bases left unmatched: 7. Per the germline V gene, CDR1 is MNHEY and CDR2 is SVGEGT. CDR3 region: CASRQLAGAGEQFF. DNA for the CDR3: TGTGCCAGCAGGCAACTAGCGGGAGCTGGTGAGCAGTTCTTC.

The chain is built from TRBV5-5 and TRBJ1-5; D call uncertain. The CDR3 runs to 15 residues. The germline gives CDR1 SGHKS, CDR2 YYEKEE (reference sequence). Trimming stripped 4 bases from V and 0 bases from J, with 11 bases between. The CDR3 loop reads CASSKDGYSNQPQHF. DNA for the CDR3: TGTGCCAGCAGCAAGGACGGCTATAGCAATCAGCCCCAGCATTTT.

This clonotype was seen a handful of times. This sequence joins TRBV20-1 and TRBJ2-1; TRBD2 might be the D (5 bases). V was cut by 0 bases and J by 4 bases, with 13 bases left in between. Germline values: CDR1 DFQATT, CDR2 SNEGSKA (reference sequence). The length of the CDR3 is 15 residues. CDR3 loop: CSAREPSLSYNEQFF. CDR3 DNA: TGCAGTGCTAGAGAACCTAGCTTATCGTACAATGAGCAGTTCTTC.

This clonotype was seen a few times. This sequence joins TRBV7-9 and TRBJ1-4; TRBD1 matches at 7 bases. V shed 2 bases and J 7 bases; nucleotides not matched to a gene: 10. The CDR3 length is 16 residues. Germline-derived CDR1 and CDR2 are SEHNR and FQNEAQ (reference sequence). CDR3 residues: CASSLIPGTAIEKLFF. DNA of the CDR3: TGTGCCAGCAGCTTAATTCCGGGGACAGCGATTGAAAAACTGTTTTTT.

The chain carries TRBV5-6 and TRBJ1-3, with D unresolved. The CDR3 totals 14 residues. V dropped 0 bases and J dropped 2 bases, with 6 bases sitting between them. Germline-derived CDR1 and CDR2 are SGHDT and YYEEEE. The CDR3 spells CASSLVGAGNTIYF. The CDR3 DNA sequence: TGTGCCAGCAGCTTGGTCGGGGCTGGAAACACCATATATTTT.

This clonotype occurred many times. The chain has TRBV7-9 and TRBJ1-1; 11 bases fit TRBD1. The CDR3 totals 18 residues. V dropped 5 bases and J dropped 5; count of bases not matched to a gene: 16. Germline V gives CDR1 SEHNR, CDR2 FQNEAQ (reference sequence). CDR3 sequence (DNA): TGTGCCAGCAGCGTATTATGGACAGGGGGCAAATTTAGGACTGAAGCTTTCTTT. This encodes CASSVLWTGGKFRTEAFF.